This entry concerns a single T cell receptor beta chain. What it recognizes is unknown. The entry originates in a study of shared clonotypes between healthy human individuals. Assay: immunoSEQ multiplex PCR; the TCRdb copy retains only in-frame clones and omits some. Of around 550,000 clones in the sample, about 96% were seen once. CDR3 length equals 16 residues. The germline V and J ends were trimmed by 4 bases and 4 bases, with 14 bases remaining between them. Germline loops: CDR1 SNHLY, CDR2 FYNNEI. Study observations and caveats: Naive subsets, compared against memory subsets, generally had larger estimated richness values.

This chain joins TRBV2 and TRBJ2-6; D is ambiguous. The sample consisted of naive CD4+ T cells sorted from blood. As to subset: CD45RA+ positively selected. This TCR derives from a woman younger than 45 in good health. The CDR3 DNA is TGTGCCAGCAGTGGACCGGTACTTGGAGGGGCCAACGTCCTGACTTTC. It codes for CASSGPVLGGANVLTF.